One T cell receptor beta chain is described in this entry. The source of the sample is a study of T cell responses to AZD1222 COVID-19 vaccine. About the study: Pooled together were second doses at about 4 or about 12 weeks.

Method: immunoSEQ multiplex PCR; TCRdb's copy keeps in-frame clones and lacks some. The sample consists of about 140,000 clones, 80% to 90% of them appearing once. This CDR3 has 17 residues. The TCR comes from an adult in good health. This chain connects TRBV7-5 to TRBJ1-5; no check of the table's D call, TRBD1, against the DNA was made. TRBV7-5 is noted as a pseudogene. The sample here was peripheral blood, taken on day 0 of AZD1222 vaccination. The CDR3 reads CARSLGPEQGGNQPQHF. CDR3 nucleotides: TGTGCCAGAAGCTTAGGGCCAGAACAGGGAGGCAATCAGCCCCAGCATTTT.